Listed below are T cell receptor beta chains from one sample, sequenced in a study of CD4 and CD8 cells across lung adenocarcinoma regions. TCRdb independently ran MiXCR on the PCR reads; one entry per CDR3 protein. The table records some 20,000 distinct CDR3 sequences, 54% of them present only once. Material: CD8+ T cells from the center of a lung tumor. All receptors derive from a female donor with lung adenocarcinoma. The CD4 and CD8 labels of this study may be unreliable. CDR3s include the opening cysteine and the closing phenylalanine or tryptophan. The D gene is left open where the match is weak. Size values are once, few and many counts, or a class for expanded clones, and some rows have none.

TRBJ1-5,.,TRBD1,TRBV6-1,TGTGCCAGCAGTCAGGGGGCTTTCCCGAATCAGCCCCAGCATTTT,CASSQGAFPNQPQHF
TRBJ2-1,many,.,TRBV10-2,TGCGCCAGCAGTGTTATCGAACCCCTCGATGAGCAGTTCTTC,CASSVIEPLDEQFF
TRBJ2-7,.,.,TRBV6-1,TGTGCCAGCAGTGAAGTTAGCGGAGCTACCTACGAGCAGTACTTC,CASSEVSGATYEQYF
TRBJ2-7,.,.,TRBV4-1,TGCGCCAGCAACCTCCAACCCAGGGGAGAGGACGAGCAGTACTTC,CASNLQPRGEDEQYF
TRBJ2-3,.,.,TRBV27,TGTGCCAGCAGTGGTCGGACCACAGATACGCAGTATTTT,CASSGRTTDTQYF
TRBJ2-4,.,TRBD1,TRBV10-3,TGTGCGGGGCAGGGGGCGGGTCACGAAGACATTCAGTACTTC,CAGQGAGHEDIQYF
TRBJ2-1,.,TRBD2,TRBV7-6,TGTGCCAGCAGCTTAGTTGGTAGCGGGAGGAATGAGCAGTTCTTC,CASSLVGSGRNEQFF
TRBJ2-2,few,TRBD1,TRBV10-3,TGTGCCTCCAGGGACAGGAACACCGGGGAGCTGTTTTTT,CASRDRNTGELFF
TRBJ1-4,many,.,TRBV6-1,TGTGCCAGCAAATGGGGACGGAACAATGAAAAACTGTTTTTT,CASKWGRNNEKLFF
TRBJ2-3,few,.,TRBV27,TGTGCCAGCAGTTTAGGGCAGAGCACAGATACGCAGTATTTT,CASSLGQSTDTQYF
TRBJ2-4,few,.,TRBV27,TGTGCCAGCAGCCCAGCGGGTGCGGCCAAAAACATTCAGTACTTC,CASSPAGAAKNIQYF
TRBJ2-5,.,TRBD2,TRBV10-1,TGCGCCAGCAGTGAGGCCGACGGGGCGGGAGGCTCAGAGACCCAGTACTTT,CASSEADGAGGSETQYF
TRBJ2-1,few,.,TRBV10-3,TGTGCCATCAGTGAACGGGATATGGGCAATGAGCAGTTCTTC,CAISERDMGNEQFF
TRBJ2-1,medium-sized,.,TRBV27,TGTGCCAGCAGTAGCCCCTACAGCAGATTAGGCAATGAGCAGTTCTTC,CASSSPYSRLGNEQFF
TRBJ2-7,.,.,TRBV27,TGTGCCAGCAGTTTCGGCAGGGGACACTACGAGCAGTACTTC,CASSFGRGHYEQYF
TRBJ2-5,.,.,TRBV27,TGTGCCAGCAGTTCGCGACTTGTCGGCACCTCCCAAGAGACCCAGTATTTC,CASSSRLVGTSQETQYF
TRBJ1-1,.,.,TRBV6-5,TGTGCCAGCAGTTACGGTAGGGGGACGGCTTTCTTT,CASSYGRGTAFF
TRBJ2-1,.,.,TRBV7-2,TGTGCGGGCAGACAGACTGTGAGCACCAATACGCAGTATTTC,CAGRQTVSTNTQYF
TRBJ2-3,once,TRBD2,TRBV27,TGTGCCAGCAGCCGTCAGCGGGAGGGTGTGAGCACAGGTAAGCAGTATTTT,CASSRQREGVSTGKQYF
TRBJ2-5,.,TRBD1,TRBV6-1,TGTGCCAGCAGAGAGACAGGGTCCCAGAAAGAGACCCAGTACTTC,CASRETGSQKETQYF
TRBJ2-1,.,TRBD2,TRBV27,TGTGCCAGCCTACAAGGGACTAGCGGGATCTACAATGAGCAGTTCTTC,CASLQGTSGIYNEQFF
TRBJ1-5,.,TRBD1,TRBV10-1,TGCGCCAGCAGTGAACGGACAGGGCCAGGACAGCCCCAGCATTTT,CASSERTGPGQPQHF
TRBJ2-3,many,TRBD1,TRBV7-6,TGTGCCAGCAGCTCTCAGTCCGGGACAGGGAGGCAAGATACGCAGTATTTT,CASSSQSGTGRQDTQYF
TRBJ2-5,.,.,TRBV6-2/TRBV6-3,TGTGCCAGCAGACACAGCCTACAAGAGACCCAGTACTTC,CASRHSLQETQYF
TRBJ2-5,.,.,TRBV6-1,TGTGCCAGCAGTGGAGCCTATGGTTTAGGGACCCAGTACTTC,CASSGAYGLGTQYF
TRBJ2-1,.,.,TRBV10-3,TGTGCCCTCGGTGACGGGACTGGGAGCAGATGGGAGCAGTTCTTC,CALGDGTGSRWEQFF
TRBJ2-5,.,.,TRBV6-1,TGTGCCAGCGCGGGCTACGGAGGGCGCGGCCCAGAGACCCAGTATTTC,CASAGYGGRGPETQYF
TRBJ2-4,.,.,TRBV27,TGTGCCAGGGGTCTGCGACTCAAAAACACGCAGTACTTC,CARGLRLKNTQYF
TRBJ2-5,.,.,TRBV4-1,TGCGCCAGCAGCCAAGATCCAGGGAGCCAAGAGACCCAGTACTTC,CASSQDPGSQETQYF
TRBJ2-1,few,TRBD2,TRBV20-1,TGCAGTGCTAGAGATCACGGGGCGGGGGCCTACAATGAGCAGTTCTTC,CSARDHGAGAYNEQFF
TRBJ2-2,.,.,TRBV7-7,TGTGCTAGCAGCCCACGCACCGGGGAGCTGTTTTTT,CASSPRTGELFF
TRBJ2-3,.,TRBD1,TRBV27,TGTGCCAGGGGGCAGGGGGTAGGACTCAAAGATACGCAGTACTTT,CARGQGVGLKDTQYF
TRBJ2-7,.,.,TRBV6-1,TGTGCCAGCAGGGGGGTGTCTAGCACAGACACGCAGTACTTC,CASRGVSSTDTQYF
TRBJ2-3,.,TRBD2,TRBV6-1,TGTGCCAGCCGCGGGGGGGGAACCGACACCGATACGCAGTATTTT,CASRGGGTDTDTQYF
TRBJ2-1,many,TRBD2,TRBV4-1,TGCGCCAGCAGCCAACCGGTAGCGGGCAGCTCCTACAATGAGCAGTTCTTC,CASSQPVAGSSYNEQFF
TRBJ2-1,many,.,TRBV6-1,TGTGCCAGCGGAGAAGAGATAGATGAGCAGTTCTTC,CASGEEIDEQFF
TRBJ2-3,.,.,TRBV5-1,TGCGCCAGCAGCCCCTCGAGGGGGGGAACAGATACGCAGTATTTT,CASSPSRGGTDTQYF
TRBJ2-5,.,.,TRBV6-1,TGTGCCGGCTGTGTCAGGGAGGCAAAGACCTGGCACTTC,CAGCVREAKTWHF
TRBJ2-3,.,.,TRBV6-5,TGTGCCAGCAGTTTCCCGGTGCCGTGGGCCAAAGACACGCAGTATTTC,CASSFPVPWAKDTQYF
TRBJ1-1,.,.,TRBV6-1,TGTGCCAGCAGTGAACCGGGGCTGGGGACTGAAGCTTTCTTT,CASSEPGLGTEAFF
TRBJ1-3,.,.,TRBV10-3,TGTGCCACCAAACAGGGATCTGGAAACACCATATATTTT,CATKQGSGNTIYF
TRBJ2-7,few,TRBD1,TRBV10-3,TGTGCCATCCGGCCGGGACAGGGCCACGAGCAGTACTTC,CAIRPGQGHEQYF
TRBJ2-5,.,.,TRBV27,TGTGCCAGCAGGCAGCGGGTAGGACTCACAGAGACCCAGTACTTC,CASRQRVGLTETQYF
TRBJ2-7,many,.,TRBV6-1,TGTGCCACCCGCCAGGGCCTACTATCTGACGAGCAGTACTTC,CATRQGLLSDEQYF
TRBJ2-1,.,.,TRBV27,TGTGCCAGCAGCTCTCCGGGGACTGGCGGGACTTATACGCAGTTCTTC,CASSSPGTGGTYTQFF
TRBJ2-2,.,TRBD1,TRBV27,TGTGCCAGCAGCCTGCGGCGGCAGGCTACGAGCACAGGGGCGCTGTATTTT,CASSLRRQATSTGALYF
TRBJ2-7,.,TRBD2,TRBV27,TGTGCCAGCGGCTCCCCACTAGCGGGGGGCTACGAGCAGTACTTC,CASGSPLAGGYEQYF
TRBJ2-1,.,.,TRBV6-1,TGTGCCGGGGGCGGCGGGGACCTCCTCGCAGATACGCAGTACTTT,CAGGGGDLLADTQYF
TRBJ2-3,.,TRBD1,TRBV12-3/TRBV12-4,TGTGCCAGCTCCGCTGGGGACAGGGGGCTGGATACGCAGTATTTT,CASSAGDRGLDTQYF
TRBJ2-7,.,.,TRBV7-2,TGTGCCAGCAGCTTAGACCTCTACGAGCAGTACTTC,CASSLDLYEQYF
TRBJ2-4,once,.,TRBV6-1,TGTGCCAGCAGTGAAGAGGGGCTGGGGGCGAAAAATACTCAGTACTTT,CASSEEGLGAKNTQYF
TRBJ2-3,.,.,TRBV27,TGTGCCAGGGGACGCGGGGGCCGGGGCCCAGATACGCAGTATTTC,CARGRGGRGPDTQYF
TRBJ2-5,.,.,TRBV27,TGTGCCAGCAGTCTACGGTTCCTTGAGATTCAGTACTTC,CASSLRFLEIQYF
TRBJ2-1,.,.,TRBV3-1,TGTGCCAGCAGCCAAGGGCTAGCGAACAGCAATGAGCAGTTCTTC,CASSQGLANSNEQFF
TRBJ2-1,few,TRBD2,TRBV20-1,TGCAGTGCTAGAGATCTGAGGACTAGTGGTTTCGAGCAGTTCTTC,CSARDLRTSGFEQFF
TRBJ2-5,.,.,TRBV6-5,TGTGACAGCAGTTACTCGAACTACGGGGAGACCCAGTACTTC,CDSSYSNYGETQYF